Listed here are 3 T cell receptor beta chains from one sample, sequenced in a study of blood T cell repertoires in COVID-19. TCRdb keeps only in-frame clones here, not all; method: immunoSEQ multiplex PCR. This sample has some 250,000 clones, with roughly 86% found just once. What was sequenced was peripheral blood. The receptors shown here come from a woman aged 30 to 39 who had recovered from COVID-19.

This clone was recorded only once. The J gene is TRBJ2-1, the V gene TRBV5-1, with D unresolved. V lost 4 bases and J 9 bases, leaving 14 bases between the germline ends. The CDR3 loop spans 13 amino acids. Germline-derived CDR1 and CDR2 are SGHRS and YFSETQ. The CDR3 coding sequence is TGCGCCAGCAGCCAGCCCGGTAGCTTTGAGCAGTTCTTC. Protein: CASSQPGSFEQFF.

This chain connects TRBV9 to TRBJ2-1; D remains unclear. Germline CDR1 is SGDLS and CDR2 is YYNGEE. The CDR3 is 14 amino acids. V was cut by 0 bases and J by 4 bases, with 8 bases left in between. In nucleotides, the CDR3 is TGTGCCAGCAGCGTAGCGCCAGATTACAATGAGCAGTTCTTC. Its translation: CASSVAPDYNEQFF.

This chain links TRBV2 with TRBJ1-2; 8 bases line up with TRBD1. Germline-derived CDR1 and CDR2 are SNHLY and FYNNEI. The CDR3 has 12 residues. J was trimmed by 10 bases and V by 6 bases; bases with no gene match: 7. This chain's CDR3 is CASREQGEHYTF. The CDR3 DNA reads as TGTGCCAGCAGGGAACAGGGGGAGCACTACACCTTC. The full variable domain, rest sourced from reference TRBV2 and TRBJ1-2, is EPEVTQTPSHQVTQMGQEVILRCVPISNHLYFYWYRQILGQKVEFLVSFYNNEISEKSEIFDDQFSVERPDGSNFTLKIRSTKLEDSAMYFCASREQGEHYTFGSGTRLTVV.